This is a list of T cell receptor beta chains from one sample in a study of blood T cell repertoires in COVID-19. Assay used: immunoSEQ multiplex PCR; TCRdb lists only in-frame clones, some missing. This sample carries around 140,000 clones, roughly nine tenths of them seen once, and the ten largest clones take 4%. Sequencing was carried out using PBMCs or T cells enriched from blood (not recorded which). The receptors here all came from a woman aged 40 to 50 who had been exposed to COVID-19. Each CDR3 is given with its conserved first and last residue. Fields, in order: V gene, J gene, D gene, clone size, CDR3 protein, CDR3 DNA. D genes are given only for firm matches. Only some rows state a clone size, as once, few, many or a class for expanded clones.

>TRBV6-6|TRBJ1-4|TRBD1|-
CASSRGTGAKEKLFF
TGTGCCAGCAGTAGAGGGACAGGGGCTAAGGAAAAACTGTTTTTT
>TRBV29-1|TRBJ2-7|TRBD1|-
CSVPGTDLYEQYF
TGCAGCGTTCCTGGGACAGATCTCTACGAGCAGTACTTC
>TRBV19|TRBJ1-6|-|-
CASSIRVGSYNSPLHF
TGTGCCAGTAGTATACGGGTCGGCTCCTATAATTCACCCCTCCACTTT
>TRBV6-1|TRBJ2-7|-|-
CASSEFAQDYEQYF
TGTGCCAGCAGTGAATTTGCACAAGACTACGAGCAGTACTTC
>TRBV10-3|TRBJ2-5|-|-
CAISESSGLTIETQYF
TGTGCCATCAGTGAGTCGAGTGGACTCACCATTGAGACCCAGTACTTC
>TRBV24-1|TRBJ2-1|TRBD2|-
CATSDPSGAGSNEQFF
TGTGCCACCAGTGACCCCAGCGGGGCCGGTTCCAATGAGCAGTTCTTC
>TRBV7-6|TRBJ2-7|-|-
CASSTSTGSYEQYF
TGTGCCAGCAGCACCAGCACAGGCTCCTACGAGCAGTACTTC
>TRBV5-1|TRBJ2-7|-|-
CASSLEWGAGEQYF
TGCGCCAGCAGCTTGGAATGGGGCGCGGGAGAGCAGTACTTC
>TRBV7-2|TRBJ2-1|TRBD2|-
CASSQAGFSSYNEQFF
TGTGCCAGCAGCCAAGCGGGGTTCAGCTCCTACAATGAGCAGTTCTTC
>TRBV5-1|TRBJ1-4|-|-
CASSLWGATNEKLFF
TGCGCCAGCAGCTTATGGGGAGCAACTAATGAAAAACTGTTTTTT
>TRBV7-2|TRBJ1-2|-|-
CASSLATDISGQGYTF
TGTGCCAGCAGCTTAGCGACAGATATCTCCGGCCAGGGCTACACCTTC
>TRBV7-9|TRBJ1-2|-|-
CASSISGNYGYTF
TGTGCCAGCAGCATATCAGGAAACTATGGCTACACCTTC
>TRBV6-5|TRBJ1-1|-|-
CASRPGHPNTEAFF
TGTGCCAGCAGACCCGGACACCCTAACACTGAAGCTTTCTTT
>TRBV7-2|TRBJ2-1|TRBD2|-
CASSSGTSSYNEQFF
TGTGCCAGCAGCTCGGGGACTAGCTCCTACAATGAGCAGTTCTTC
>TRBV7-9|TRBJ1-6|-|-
CASSPDHRVNSPLHF
TGTGCCAGCAGCCCAGACCACAGGGTCAATTCACCCCTCCACTTT
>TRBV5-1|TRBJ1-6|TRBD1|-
CASSLGQAGSPLHF
TGCGCCAGCAGCCTTGGACAGGCGGGGTCACCCCTCCACTTT
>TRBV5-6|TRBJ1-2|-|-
CASSLGGNYGYTF
TGTGCCAGCAGCCTCGGGGGAAACTATGGCTACACCTTC
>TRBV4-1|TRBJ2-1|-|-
CASSQDPRNEQFF
TGCGCCAGCTCACAGGACCCACGCAATGAGCAGTTCTTC
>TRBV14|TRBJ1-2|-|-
CASSQQRTGNYGYTF
TGTGCCAGCAGCCAACAACGTACAGGGAACTATGGCTACACCTTC
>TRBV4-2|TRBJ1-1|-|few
CASSQDMNRKNTEAFF
TGTGCCAGCAGCCAAGATATGAACAGGAAGAACACTGAAGCTTTCTTT
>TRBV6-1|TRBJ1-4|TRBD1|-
CASSELGQNNEKLFF
TGTGCCAGCAGTGAACTGGGACAGAATAATGAAAAACTGTTTTTT
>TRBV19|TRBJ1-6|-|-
CASSIKGDSPLHF
TGTGCCAGTAGTATAAAGGGGGATTCACCCCTCCACTTT
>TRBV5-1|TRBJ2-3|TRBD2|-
CASTTRSSGGAVDTQYF
TGCGCCAGCACTACCCGTAGTAGCGGGGGGGCAGTAGATACGCAGTATTTT
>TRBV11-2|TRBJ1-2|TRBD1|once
CASSLQRTGANYGYTF
TGTGCCAGCAGCTTACAAAGGACAGGGGCTAACTATGGCTACACCTTC
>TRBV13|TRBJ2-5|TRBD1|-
CASSERTGGRETQYF
TGTGCCAGCAGCGAACGGACAGGGGGGAGGGAGACCCAGTACTTC
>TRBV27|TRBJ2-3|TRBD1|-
CASTLDRVRNTQYF
TGTGCCAGCACCCTGGACAGGGTTAGGAATACGCAGTATTTT
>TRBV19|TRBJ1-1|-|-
CASSTRANTEAFF
TGTGCCAGTAGTACGAGGGCGAACACTGAAGCTTTCTTT
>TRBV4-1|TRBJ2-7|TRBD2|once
CASSQISGSADEQYF
TGCGCCAGCAGCCAGATTAGCGGGAGTGCAGACGAGCAGTACTTC
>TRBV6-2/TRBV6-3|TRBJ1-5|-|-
CASSLGGAAQPQHF
TGTGCCAGCAGCCTCGGAGGTGCGGCTCAGCCCCAGCATTTT
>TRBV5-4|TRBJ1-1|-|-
CASHGEVKMNTEAFF
TGTGCCAGCCACGGGGAGGTCAAGATGAACACTGAAGCTTTCTTT
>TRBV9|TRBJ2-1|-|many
CASSALGGNEQFF
TGTGCCAGCAGCGCCCTCGGCGGGAATGAGCAGTTCTTC
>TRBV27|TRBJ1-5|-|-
CATRGGGWNQPQHF
TGTGCCACCCGCGGGGGCGGGTGGAATCAGCCCCAGCATTTT
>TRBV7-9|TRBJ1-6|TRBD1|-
CASSPDRLGSPLHF
TGTGCCAGCAGTCCGGACAGGCTGGGTTCACCCCTCCACTTT
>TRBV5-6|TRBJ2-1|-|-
CASSLILVFGGKRNEQFF
TGTGCCAGCAGCTTGATTCTTGTTTTCGGGGGAAAACGCAATGAGCAGTTCTTC
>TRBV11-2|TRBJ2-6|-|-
CASSLVGGSGANVLTF
TGTGCCAGCAGCTTAGTCGGGGGCTCTGGGGCCAACGTCCTGACTTTC
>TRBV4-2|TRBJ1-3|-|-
CASSRGDPGNTIYF
TGTGCCAGCAGCCGGGGCGATCCTGGAAACACCATATATTTT
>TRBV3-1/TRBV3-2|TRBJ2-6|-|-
CASAGSGANVLTF
TGTGCCAGTGCAGGCTCTGGGGCCAACGTCCTGACTTTC
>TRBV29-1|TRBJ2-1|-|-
CSVPWAARGEQFF
TGCAGCGTTCCCTGGGCCGCCCGGGGTGAGCAGTTCTTC
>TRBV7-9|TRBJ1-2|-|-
CASSLGGDAANYGYTF
TGTGCCAGCAGCTTAGGGGGGGATGCAGCTAACTATGGCTACACCTTC
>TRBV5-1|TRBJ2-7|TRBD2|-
CASSLQRGGFGSYEQYF
TGCGCCAGCAGCTTGCAACGGGGAGGGTTCGGCTCCTACGAGCAGTACTTC
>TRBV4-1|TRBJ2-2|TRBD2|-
CASSPLTSGFLTGTGELFF
TGCGCCAGCAGCCCTTTGACTAGCGGGTTTTTAACGGGCACCGGGGAGCTGTTTTTT
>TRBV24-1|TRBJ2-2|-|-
CATSGADGTSRLAGELFF
TGTGCCACCAGTGGAGCCGATGGGACATCAAGGTTGGCCGGGGAGCTGTTTTTT
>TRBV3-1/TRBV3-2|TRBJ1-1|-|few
CASSPRNTEAFF
TGTGCCAGCAGCCCCCGGAACACTGAAGCTTTCTTT
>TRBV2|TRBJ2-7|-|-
CASSDSFYEQYF
TGTGCCAGCAGTGATAGTTTCTACGAGCAGTACTTC
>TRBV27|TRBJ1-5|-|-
CASSPISPGPASNQPQHF
TGTGCCAGCAGTCCGATATCCCCCGGTCCCGCGAGCAATCAGCCCCAGCATTTT
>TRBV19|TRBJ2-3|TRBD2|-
CASSSTAGGDTQYF
TGTGCCAGTAGTAGCACGGCGGGAGGGGATACGCAGTATTTT
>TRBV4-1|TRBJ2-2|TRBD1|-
CASSHRGQGANTGELFF
TGCGCCAGCAGCCACAGGGGACAGGGAGCAAACACCGGGGAGCTGTTTTTT
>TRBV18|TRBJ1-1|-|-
CASRTDMNTEAFF
TGTGCCAGCCGGACGGACATGAACACTGAAGCTTTCTTT
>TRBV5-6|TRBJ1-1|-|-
CASSTGGLEGGEAFF
TGTGCCAGCAGCACGGGAGGTCTGGAGGGGGGTGAAGCTTTCTTT
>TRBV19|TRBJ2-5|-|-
CASSIVTGWGKETQYF
TGTGCCAGTAGTATAGTAACAGGGTGGGGAAAAGAGACCCAGTACTTC
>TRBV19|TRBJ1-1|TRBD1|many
CASSTRQGGAFF
TGTGCCAGTAGTACGCGACAGGGGGGAGCTTTCTTT
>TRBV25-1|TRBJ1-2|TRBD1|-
CASSEQGDYGYTF
TGTGCCAGCAGTGAACAGGGGGACTATGGCTACACCTTC
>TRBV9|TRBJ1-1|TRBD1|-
CASSVGDRVNTEAFF
TGTGCCAGCAGCGTGGGGGACAGGGTGAACACTGAAGCTTTCTTT